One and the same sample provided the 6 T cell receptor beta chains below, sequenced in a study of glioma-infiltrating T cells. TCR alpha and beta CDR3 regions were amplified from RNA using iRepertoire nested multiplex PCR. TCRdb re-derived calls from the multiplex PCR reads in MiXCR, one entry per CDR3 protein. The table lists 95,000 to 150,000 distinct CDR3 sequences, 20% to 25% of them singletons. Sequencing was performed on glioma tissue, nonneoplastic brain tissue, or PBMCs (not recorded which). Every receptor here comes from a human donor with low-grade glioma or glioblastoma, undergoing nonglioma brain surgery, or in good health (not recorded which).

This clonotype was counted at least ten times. The CDR3 region is CASSRVRINYNEQFF. In DNA form, the CDR3 reads TGTGCCAGCAGCCGGGTCCGGATAAACTACAATGAGCAGTTCTTC. The chain couples TRBV7-2 to TRBJ2-1; D uncertain. The CDR3 sequence is 15 residues long. Germline assignment: CDR1 SGHTA and CDR2 FQGNSA. V shed 5 bases and J shed 3 bases, with 14 bases lying between them. Based on the CDR3 plus reference TRBV7-2 and TRBJ2-1, the full variable domain is GAGVSQSPSNKVTEKGKDVELRCDPISGHTALYWYRQSLGQGLEFLIYFQGNSAPDKSGLPSDRFSAERTGGSVSTLTIQRTQQEDSAVYLCASSRVRINYNEQFFGPGTRLTVL.

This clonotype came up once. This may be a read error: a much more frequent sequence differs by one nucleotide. The CDR3 coding sequence is TGTGCCAGCAGCTTAGGCCCTGGAGACGGGGGAGGTACGCAGTATTTT. It translates to CASSLGPGDGGGTQYF. The chain employs TRBV7-9 and TRBJ2-3, with a weak D call TRBD2 (6 bases). V was clipped by 1 base and J by 8 bases, with 19 bases between them. CDR1 is SEHNR, CDR2 FQNEAQ, per germline (reference sequence). This CDR3 spans 16 amino acids.

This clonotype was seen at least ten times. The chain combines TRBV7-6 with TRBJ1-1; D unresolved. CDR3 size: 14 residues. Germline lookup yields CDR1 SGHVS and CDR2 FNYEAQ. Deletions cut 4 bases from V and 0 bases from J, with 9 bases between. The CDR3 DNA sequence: TGTGCCAGCAGCTCGAGCGGATTGAACACTGAAGCTTTCTTT. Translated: CASSSSGLNTEAFF. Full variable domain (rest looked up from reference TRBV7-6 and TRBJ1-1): GAGVSQSPRYKVTKRGQDVALRCDPISGHVSLYWYRQALGQGPEFLTYFNYEAQQDKSGLPNDRFSAERPEGSISTLTIQRTEQRDSAMYRCASSSSGLNTEAFFGQGTRLTVV.

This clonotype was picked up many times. CDR3 coding DNA: TGTGCCAGCAGTTTATACCAAGAGACCCAGTACTTC. This translates into CASSLYQETQYF. V gene TRBV28 combines with J gene TRBJ2-5; D not resolved. The V end was cut by 1 base, the J end by 0 bases, with 0 bases between. Per the germline V gene, CDR1 is MDHEN and CDR2 is SYDVKM. The CDR3 covers 12 residues.

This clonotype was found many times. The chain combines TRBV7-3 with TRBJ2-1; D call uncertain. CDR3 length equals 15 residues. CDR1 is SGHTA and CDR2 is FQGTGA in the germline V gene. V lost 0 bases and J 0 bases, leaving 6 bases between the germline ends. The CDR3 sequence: CASSLTGNSYNEQFF. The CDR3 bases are TGTGCCAGCAGCTTAACCGGTAACTCCTACAATGAGCAGTTCTTC.

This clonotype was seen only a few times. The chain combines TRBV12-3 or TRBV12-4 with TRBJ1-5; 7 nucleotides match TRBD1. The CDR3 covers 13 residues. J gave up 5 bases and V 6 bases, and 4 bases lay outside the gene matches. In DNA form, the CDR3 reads TGTGCCAGCAGCCGACAGGGCCATCAGCCCCAGCATTTT. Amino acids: CASSRQGHQPQHF.